This is a list of T cell receptor beta chains from one sample in a study of T cells in Graves' hyperthyroidism and ophthalmopathy. TCRdb reprocessed the multiplex PCR reads with MiXCR, giving one entry per CDR3 protein. There are roughly 510,000 distinct CDR3 sequences in the sample; roughly 45% occur only once, and about two fifths lies in the top ten. Specimen: peripheral blood or thyroid tissue (not recorded which). The receptors here all came from an adult woman with Graves' disease, either hyperthyroidism or ophthalmopathy (not recorded which). CDR3s include the opening cysteine and the closing phenylalanine or tryptophan. A D gene is named only where the DNA matches it firmly. The size entry is marked missing in some rows and otherwise reads once, few, many or a size class.

v_call: TRBV2
d_call: -
j_call: TRBJ1-5
clone_size: -
cdr3_aa: CASSDRALNSNQPQHF
cdr3_nt: TGTGCCAGCAGTGACCGGGCACTAAATAGCAATCAGCCCCAGCATTTT

v_call: TRBV9
d_call: TRBD1
j_call: TRBJ2-7
clone_size: many
cdr3_aa: CASSGTGEVGEQYF
cdr3_nt: TGTGCCAGCAGCGGGACAGGGGAGGTAGGAGAGCAGTACTTC

v_call: TRBV10-3
d_call: -
j_call: TRBJ2-6
clone_size: many
cdr3_aa: CAISAGDSNVLTF
cdr3_nt: TGTGCCATCAGTGCCGGGGACTCCAACGTCCTGACTTTC

v_call: TRBV12-3/TRBV12-4
d_call: -
j_call: TRBJ1-3
clone_size: many
cdr3_aa: CASRKQGSATIYF
cdr3_nt: TGTGCCAGCAGGAAACAGGGAAGCGCCACCATATATTTT

v_call: TRBV9
d_call: -
j_call: TRBJ1-5
clone_size: -
cdr3_aa: CASSADGSNQPRHF
cdr3_nt: TGTGCCAGCAGCGCAGACGGGAGCAATCAGCCCCGGCATTTT

v_call: TRBV2
d_call: -
j_call: TRBJ1-4
clone_size: -
cdr3_aa: CASKGEGKLFF
cdr3_nt: TGTGCCAGCAAAGGGGAAGGAAAACTGTTTTTT

v_call: TRBV11-2
d_call: -
j_call: TRBJ2-5
clone_size: many
cdr3_aa: CASSLGAFRETQYF
cdr3_nt: TGTGCCAGCAGCTTAGGGGCGTTCCGGGAGACCCAGTACTTC

v_call: TRBV7-9
d_call: -
j_call: TRBJ1-5
clone_size: -
cdr3_aa: CASKTTGNQPQHF
cdr3_nt: TGTGCCAGCAAAACGACGGGGAATCAGCCCCAGCATTTT

v_call: TRBV27
d_call: -
j_call: TRBJ1-6
clone_size: many
cdr3_aa: CASSSNSNSPLHF
cdr3_nt: TGTGCCAGCAGTTCAAACAGCAATTCACCCCTCCACTTT

v_call: TRBV29-1
d_call: -
j_call: TRBJ1-1
clone_size: many
cdr3_aa: CSVVGGIRTEAFF
cdr3_nt: TGCAGCGTTGTGGGGGGTATTAGGACTGAAGCTTTCTTT

v_call: TRBV7-2
d_call: -
j_call: TRBJ2-7
clone_size: many
cdr3_aa: CASSSLTRGEQYF
cdr3_nt: TGTGCCAGCAGCTCCCTCACCCGGGGCGAGCAGTACTTC

v_call: TRBV12-3/TRBV12-4
d_call: -
j_call: TRBJ2-5
clone_size: few
cdr3_aa: CASRASATQYF
cdr3_nt: TGTGCCAGCCGGGCGAGCGCGACCCAGTACTTC

v_call: TRBV7-6
d_call: TRBD2
j_call: TRBJ2-2
clone_size: few
cdr3_aa: CASNSAGASGELFF
cdr3_nt: TGTGCCAGCAACTCAGCGGGAGCTTCCGGGGAGCTGTTTTTT

v_call: TRBV29-1
d_call: -
j_call: TRBJ2-7
clone_size: few
cdr3_aa: CSVRQGPQGEQYF
cdr3_nt: TGCAGCGTTCGTCAGGGGCCCCAGGGCGAGCAGTACTTC

v_call: TRBV24-1
d_call: -
j_call: TRBJ2-5
clone_size: -
cdr3_aa: CATSDLRSGLQQETQYF
cdr3_nt: TGTGCCACCAGTGATTTGCGATCTGGACTACAACAAGAGACCCAGTACTTC

v_call: TRBV29-1
d_call: -
j_call: TRBJ1-5
clone_size: many
cdr3_aa: CSAAQGNSNQPQHF
cdr3_nt: TGCAGCGCCGCTCAGGGCAATAGCAATCAGCCCCAGCATTTT

v_call: TRBV5-1
d_call: -
j_call: TRBJ1-2
clone_size: -
cdr3_aa: CASSSSGENGYTF
cdr3_nt: TGCGCCAGCAGCTCATCAGGGGAGAATGGCTACACCTTC

v_call: TRBV7-2
d_call: -
j_call: TRBJ2-5
clone_size: many
cdr3_aa: CASSLASIAGETQYF
cdr3_nt: TGTGCCAGCAGCTTAGCGTCTATCGCGGGTGAGACCCAGTACTTC

v_call: TRBV30
d_call: -
j_call: TRBJ1-4
clone_size: few
cdr3_aa: CAWSVRAGLVEKLFF
cdr3_nt: TGTGCCTGGAGTGTGCGGGCGGGCCTTGTAGAAAAACTGTTTTTT

v_call: TRBV2
d_call: -
j_call: TRBJ1-4
clone_size: few
cdr3_aa: CASTPGTVGEKLFF
cdr3_nt: TGTGCCAGCACCCCCGGGACCGTGGGTGAAAAACTGTTTTTT

v_call: TRBV7-2
d_call: -
j_call: TRBJ2-5
clone_size: -
cdr3_aa: CASSLGGLAETQYF
cdr3_nt: TGTGCCAGCAGCTTAGGAGGGTTGGCAGAGACCCAGTACTTC

v_call: TRBV20-1
d_call: -
j_call: TRBJ1-2
clone_size: many
cdr3_aa: CSPMPGSSRYNGYTF
cdr3_nt: TGCAGTCCCATGCCAGGGAGTAGTCGCTACAATGGCTACACCTTC

v_call: TRBV14
d_call: -
j_call: TRBJ2-5
clone_size: many
cdr3_aa: CASSQDPKVTQYF
cdr3_nt: TGTGCCAGCAGCCAAGACCCGAAGGTGACCCAGTACTTC

v_call: TRBV20-1
d_call: -
j_call: TRBJ1-3
clone_size: few
cdr3_aa: CSLTRGSSGNTIYF
cdr3_nt: TGCAGCCTCACGCGCGGTAGCTCTGGAAACACCATATATTTT

v_call: TRBV7-2
d_call: -
j_call: TRBJ2-7
clone_size: many
cdr3_aa: CASSSTLYEQYF
cdr3_nt: TGTGCCAGCAGCTCGACTTTATACGAGCAGTACTTC

v_call: TRBV14
d_call: TRBD1
j_call: TRBJ1-1
clone_size: -
cdr3_aa: CASSPRDRALTEAFF
cdr3_nt: TGTGCCAGCAGCCCCCGGGACAGGGCCCTCACTGAAGCTTTCTTT

v_call: TRBV20-1
d_call: -
j_call: TRBJ2-5
clone_size: -
cdr3_aa: CSARSLVRGETQYF
cdr3_nt: TGCAGTGCCAGGAGTCTGGTCCGAGGAGAGACCCAGTACTTC

v_call: TRBV5-1
d_call: -
j_call: TRBJ1-4
clone_size: once
cdr3_aa: CASSLTGSEKLFF
cdr3_nt: TGCGCCAGCAGCTTGACAGGTAGTGAAAAACTGTTTTTT

v_call: TRBV13
d_call: TRBD1
j_call: TRBJ1-3
clone_size: -
cdr3_aa: CASSFGTGASAGNTIYF
cdr3_nt: TGTGCCAGCAGCTTTGGAACAGGGGCCTCTGCTGGAAACACCATATATTTT

v_call: TRBV2
d_call: TRBD1
j_call: TRBJ1-2
clone_size: many
cdr3_aa: CASRELQGDYYGYTF
cdr3_nt: TGTGCCAGCAGGGAATTACAGGGGGACTACTATGGCTACACCTTC

v_call: TRBV20-1
d_call: -
j_call: TRBJ1-5
clone_size: few
cdr3_aa: CSARGGHHNQPQHF
cdr3_nt: TGCAGTGCTAGAGGGGGACACCACAATCAGCCCCAGCATTTT

v_call: TRBV5-1
d_call: -
j_call: TRBJ1-1
clone_size: few
cdr3_aa: CASSLDRLTEAFF
cdr3_nt: TGCGCCAGCAGCTTGGATAGACTTACTGAAGCTTTCTTT

v_call: TRBV7-2
d_call: -
j_call: TRBJ2-2
clone_size: -
cdr3_aa: CASSSPLPGSGGELFF
cdr3_nt: TGTGCCAGCAGTTCCCCCCTCCCTGGCTCTGGTGGGGAGCTGTTTTTT

v_call: TRBV2
d_call: -
j_call: TRBJ1-1
clone_size: many
cdr3_aa: CASSVSGALTEAFF
cdr3_nt: TGTGCCAGCAGTGTTTCGGGGGCGCTTACTGAAGCTTTCTTT

v_call: TRBV29-1
d_call: -
j_call: TRBJ1-1
clone_size: once
cdr3_aa: CSASPVQNTEAFF
cdr3_nt: TGCAGTGCCAGTCCCGTACAGAACACTGAAGCTTTCTTT

v_call: TRBV7-2
d_call: -
j_call: TRBJ2-5
clone_size: -
cdr3_aa: CASSLFRGGTQYF
cdr3_nt: TGTGCCAGCAGCTTATTCAGGGGAGGGACCCAGTACTTC

v_call: TRBV20-1
d_call: -
j_call: TRBJ2-7
clone_size: many
cdr3_aa: CSARRPSGRTGYEQYF
cdr3_nt: TGCAGTGCCAGGAGGCCATCCGGCCGAACGGGATACGAGCAGTACTTC

v_call: TRBV7-8
d_call: -
j_call: TRBJ1-1
clone_size: many
cdr3_aa: CASSKVTNTEAFF
cdr3_nt: TGTGCCAGCAGCAAGGTCACGAACACTGAAGCTTTCTTT

v_call: TRBV9
d_call: -
j_call: TRBJ2-7
clone_size: many
cdr3_aa: CASSVADVGKYEQYF
cdr3_nt: TGTGCCAGCAGCGTAGCTGATGTGGGCAAGTACGAGCAGTACTTC

v_call: TRBV4-3
d_call: -
j_call: TRBJ1-6
clone_size: -
cdr3_aa: CASSQVDSRNSPLHF
cdr3_nt: TGCGCCAGCAGCCAAGTGGACAGTCGGAATTCACCCCTCCACTTT

v_call: TRBV7-8
d_call: -
j_call: TRBJ1-1
clone_size: -
cdr3_aa: CASGSIGQRNTEAFF
cdr3_nt: TGTGCCAGCGGGTCCATCGGACAACGGAACACTGAAGCTTTCTTT

v_call: TRBV12-3/TRBV12-4
d_call: -
j_call: TRBJ1-2
clone_size: many
cdr3_aa: CASSPDYGYTF
cdr3_nt: TGTGCCAGCAGTCCCGACTATGGCTACACCTTC

v_call: TRBV19
d_call: -
j_call: TRBJ1-2
clone_size: many
cdr3_aa: CASISPHHYGYTF
cdr3_nt: TGTGCCAGTATTTCTCCCCATCACTATGGCTACACCTTC

v_call: TRBV27
d_call: -
j_call: TRBJ2-6
clone_size: -
cdr3_aa: CASSSKFTGANVLTF
cdr3_nt: TGTGCCAGCAGTTCGAAATTTACTGGGGCCAACGTCCTGACTTTC

v_call: TRBV6-6
d_call: -
j_call: TRBJ2-7
clone_size: many
cdr3_aa: CASSPTGFGEQYF
cdr3_nt: TGTGCCAGCAGTCCCACGGGATTTGGTGAGCAGTACTTC

v_call: TRBV7-9
d_call: -
j_call: TRBJ1-3
clone_size: -
cdr3_aa: CASTEVSGNTIYF
cdr3_nt: TGTGCCAGCACCGAGGTCTCTGGAAACACCATATATTTT

v_call: TRBV6-2/TRBV6-3
d_call: TRBD1
j_call: TRBJ1-4
clone_size: few
cdr3_aa: CAISESGQGSEKLFF
cdr3_nt: TGTGCCATCAGTGAGTCGGGACAGGGGAGTGAAAAACTGTTTTTT

v_call: TRBV6-5
d_call: -
j_call: TRBJ2-2
clone_size: many
cdr3_aa: CASSYSRNTGELFF
cdr3_nt: TGTGCCAGCAGTTACTCGCGGAACACCGGGGAGCTGTTTTTT

v_call: TRBV2
d_call: -
j_call: TRBJ2-2
clone_size: few
cdr3_aa: CASSEGRGELFF
cdr3_nt: TGTGCCAGCAGTGAGGGTCGCGGGGAGCTGTTTTTT

v_call: TRBV29-1
d_call: -
j_call: TRBJ1-1
clone_size: few
cdr3_aa: CSFQGGTEAFF
cdr3_nt: TGCAGCTTTCAAGGGGGCACTGAAGCTTTCTTT

v_call: TRBV10-3
d_call: TRBD2
j_call: TRBJ2-7
clone_size: many
cdr3_aa: CAISESTSGSYEQYF
cdr3_nt: TGTGCCATCAGTGAGTCGACTAGCGGGTCCTACGAGCAGTACTTC

v_call: TRBV29-1
d_call: -
j_call: TRBJ2-7
clone_size: once
cdr3_aa: CSVGTSAAYEQYF
cdr3_nt: TGCAGCGTCGGGACCAGTGCCGCCTACGAGCAGTACTTC

v_call: TRBV2
d_call: -
j_call: TRBJ2-5
clone_size: few
cdr3_aa: CASTVGGADQETQYF
cdr3_nt: TGTGCCAGCACGGTTGGGGGCGCGGATCAAGAGACCCAGTACTTC

v_call: TRBV2
d_call: TRBD1
j_call: TRBJ1-2
clone_size: -
cdr3_aa: CASSVDRVVGYTF
cdr3_nt: TGTGCCAGCAGTGTGGACAGGGTAGTTGGCTACACCTTC

v_call: TRBV5-5
d_call: TRBD1
j_call: TRBJ1-6
clone_size: -
cdr3_aa: CASRRDRGWSPLHF
cdr3_nt: TGTGCCAGCAGGAGGGACAGGGGTTGGTCACCCCTCCACTTT